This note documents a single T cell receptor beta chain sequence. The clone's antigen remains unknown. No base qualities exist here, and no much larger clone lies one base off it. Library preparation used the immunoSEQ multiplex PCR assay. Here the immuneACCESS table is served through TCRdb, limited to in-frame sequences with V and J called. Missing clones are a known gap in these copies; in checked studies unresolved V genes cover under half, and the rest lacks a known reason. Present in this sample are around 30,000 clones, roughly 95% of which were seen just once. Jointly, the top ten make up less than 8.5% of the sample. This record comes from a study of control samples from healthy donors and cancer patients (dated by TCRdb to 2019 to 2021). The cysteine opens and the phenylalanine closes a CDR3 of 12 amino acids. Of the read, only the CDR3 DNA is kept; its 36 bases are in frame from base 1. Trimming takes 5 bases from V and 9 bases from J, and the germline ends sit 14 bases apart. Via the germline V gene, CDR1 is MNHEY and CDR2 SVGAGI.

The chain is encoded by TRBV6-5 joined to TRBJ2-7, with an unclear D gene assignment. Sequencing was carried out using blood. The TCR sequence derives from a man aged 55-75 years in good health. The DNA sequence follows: TGTGCCAGCAGTCCCGGACCGGACCGGCAGTACTTC. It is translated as CASSPGPDRQYF.